This record covers a single T cell receptor beta chain. Its antigen is unknown. Base qualities are not provided; no much larger clone lies one nucleotide away. The data derive from a study of blood T cell repertoires in COVID-19 (dated by TCRdb to about 2020). About the study as a whole: Samples covering the acute and convalescent phases of COVID-19 were provided by collaborators in the United States, Italy and Spain. The repertoires were released in a freely available public database intended as a resource for research on the immune response to SARS-CoV-2. Samples were obtained from the ongoing ImmuneRACE study (first 160 participants) and from 1,254 subjects provided by 6 global collaborators. Where available, HLA class I and class II types were taken from metadata supplied by the sample provider and were not determined by assay-based typing. The dataset comprised deeply sampled blood TCRbeta repertoires from subjects exposed to, actively infected with, or recovered from COVID-19. The material from the prospective study consisted of cDNA or gDNA derived from T cells, B-cell-depleted T cells, or PBMCs. Nearly every sample came with metadata listing a de-identified subject ID, COVID-19 status, age in years and sex.

Points the paper makes about the study in general: The quantity of clinical and demographic metadata differed by source and by participant and was supplied without curation.

The collaborating institutions used their own protocols to collect whole blood in K2EDTA tubes. For TCRbeta analysis, collaborators shipped samples as frozen whole blood, isolated PBMCs, or DNA extracted from either of those sample types. TCRbeta CDR3 regions were amplified from genomic DNA by means of the immunoSEQ Assay, a bias-controlled multiplex PCR. Concerning the study's data processing: The number of nucleated cells in each sample was estimated from the amplification of reference gene primers within the assay. Sequence reads were collapsed and filtered to measure the absolute abundance of every unique TCRbeta CDR3 rearrangement. For each sample, productive Simpson clonality was calculated as the square root of Simpson's diversity index across productive rearrangements. In its TCRdb copy, this immuneACCESS table keeps in-frame sequences only and misses some clones. Where compared with another copy, unresolved V genes explain less than half of these, and the others have no known cause. V and J calls and clone size are given by that table; D and trimming were obtained from the DNA. The sample table contains under 150,000 clones; only one count was recorded for more than 75% of them. 1.5% of the sample is taken by the ten largest.

Material: peripheral blood. This sequence originates from a human donor in a cohort sampled during active COVID-19.

The sequence in DNA is TGTGCCAGCAGAAAGGGACAGAAGAACACTGAAGCTTTCTTT. Its protein reads: CASRKGQKNTEAFF. Rearrangement joined TRBV2 to TRBJ1-1; TRBD1 fits 7 bases in the junction. Here V drops 6 bases and J drops 1 base, and the junction holds 5 bases not matched to any gene. The CDR3 runs 14 residues from the cysteine to the phenylalanine. The retained sequence is limited to the CDR3, 42 bases, with the frame set at the first base. CDR1 and CDR2 are drawn from the germline V gene: SNHLY, FYNNEI.